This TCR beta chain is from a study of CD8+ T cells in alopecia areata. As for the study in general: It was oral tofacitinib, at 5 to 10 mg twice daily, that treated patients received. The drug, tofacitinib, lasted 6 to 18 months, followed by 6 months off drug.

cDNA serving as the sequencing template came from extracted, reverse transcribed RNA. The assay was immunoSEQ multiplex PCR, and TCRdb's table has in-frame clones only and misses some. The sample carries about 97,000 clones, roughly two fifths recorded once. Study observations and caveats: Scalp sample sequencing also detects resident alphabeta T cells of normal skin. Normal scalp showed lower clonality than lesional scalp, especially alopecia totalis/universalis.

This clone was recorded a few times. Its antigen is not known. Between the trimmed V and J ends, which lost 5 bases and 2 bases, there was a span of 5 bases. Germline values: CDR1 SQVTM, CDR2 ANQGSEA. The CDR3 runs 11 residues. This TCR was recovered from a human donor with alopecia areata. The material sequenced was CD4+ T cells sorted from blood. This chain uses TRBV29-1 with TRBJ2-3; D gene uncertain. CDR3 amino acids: CSVTNTDTQYF. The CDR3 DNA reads TGCAGCGTTACCAACACAGATACGCAGTATTTT.